This entry concerns a single TCR beta chain. This clonotype has a count of ten or more. Which antigen it targets is not known. No per-base quality is available; no much larger clone lies one base away. The data derive from a study of identical twins (dated by TCRdb to 2015 to 2016). For context, the study as a whole: The study deep-sequenced TCR alpha and beta repertoires from monozygotic twins, unrelated adults of various ages and cord blood to test whether fetal clonotypes persist. Replicate twin experiments were performed at different times using different library preparation protocols to rule out contamination.

Every donor in the study was a healthy Caucasian. The twin cohort consisted of three pairs of female monozygotic twins, all aged about 18 to 29 years. Positive isolation kits from Invitrogen were used to isolate CD4+ and CD8+ T cell populations. Summary of the overall study and its limitations: A weaker excess of twin sharing was found in beta out-of-frame sequences because the signal-to-noise ratio was lowered by fewer shared sequences. Out-of-frame TCR alpha sharing in monozygotic twins was systematically underestimated by recombination models, whereas sharing between unrelated individuals was in agreement with the recombination models. Zero-insertion analyses could be partly confounded by invariant T cells such as MAIT and iNKT, though diverse VJ usage argued against such confounding for most clonotypes. Because the same donors could not be followed over many years, conclusions were based on cross-sectional statistical analysis. Fewer insertions were carried by abundant cord blood beta clonotypes; a weaker similar trend was observed in young adult naive repertoires, while no such trend was observed in memory repertoires. Compared with coincidental sharing between unrelated individuals, out-of-frame TCR alpha sequences shared between twins showed an excess of sequences with low generation probability.

The library was produced with 5' RACE. TCRdb records Illumina HiSeq 2000 as the sequencer. Template switching introduced a universal primer binding site; the final cDNA contained a unique molecular identifier, enabling accurate counting of TCR cDNA molecules. Specific primers in the conserved constant-segment region were used to synthesize first-strand cDNA for the TCR alpha and beta chains. Each cDNA library was double barcoded, with a SMART-Mk sample barcode plus Illumina barcodes, to control for contamination. TruSeq adapter sequences, together with Illumina sample barcodes, were added in two successive PCR steps. Sequencing of the TCR alpha and beta cDNA libraries was done on the Illumina HiSeq platform using custom primers. Per the original workflow: Unique molecular identifiers were extracted from raw reads with MiGEC, and CDR3 positions were determined with MiXCR. For each individual, recombination models were inferred using an EM algorithm with the repgenHMM and IGoR tools. The analysis of shared clonotypes was done with the tcR package in R, with sharing normalized by the product of cloneset sizes. To study raw recombination without the effects of thymic and clonal selection, out-of-frame nonproductive sequences were analyzed. TCRdb reprocessing: public reads trimmed at Q25 with fastp, clones called with MiXCR, in-frame beta chains kept. Merged by CDR3 protein, the rows form single entries marked with the most common genes and DNA. TCRdb's processing, not the authors', yielded these V and J calls. The sample yields under 350,000 distinct CDR3 sequences; 8.5% to 9.5% were counted once. Around 7.1% of the sample is held by the ten biggest clonotypes.

Per the germline V gene, SGHTA is the CDR1 and FQGTGA is the CDR2. Germline trimming amounts to 5 bases on V and 8 bases on J, with 10 as the count of junction bases outside the gene matches. From cysteine to phenylalanine, the CDR3 is 16 amino acids long. The retained sequence is limited to the CDR3, 48 bases, with the frame set at the first base. Separately, the same data were catalogued under a study of yellow fever vaccine responses in identical twins. In that second paper, the authors write: According to the authors, the vaccine-induced T cell response in identical twins seemed to be partly convergent and partly specific to each individual. In identical twins, the study followed T cell clones that responded to the vaccine with precision.

In this chain, TRBV7-3 is recombined with TRBJ1-6, with TRBD1 matching 9 junction bases. The receptor comes from a woman aged 18 to 35 in good health. The specimen sequenced was CD8+ T cells sorted from blood. The CDR3 protein: CASSPQEGQGDSPLHF. Read as DNA, the sequence is TGTGCCAGCAGCCCCCAGGAGGGACAGGGCGATTCACCCCTCCACTTT.